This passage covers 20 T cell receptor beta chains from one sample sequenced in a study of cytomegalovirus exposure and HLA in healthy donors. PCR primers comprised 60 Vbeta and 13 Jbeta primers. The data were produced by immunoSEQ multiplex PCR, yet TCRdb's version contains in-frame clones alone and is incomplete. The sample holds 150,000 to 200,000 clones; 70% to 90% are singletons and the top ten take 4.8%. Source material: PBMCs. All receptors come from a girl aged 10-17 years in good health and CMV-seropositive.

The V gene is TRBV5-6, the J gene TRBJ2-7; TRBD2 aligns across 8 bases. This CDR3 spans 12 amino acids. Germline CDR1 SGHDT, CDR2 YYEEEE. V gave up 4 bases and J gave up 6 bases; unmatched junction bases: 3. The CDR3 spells CASSPGGGEQYF. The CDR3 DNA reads TGTGCCAGCAGCCCCGGGGGGGGCGAGCAGTACTTC.

CDR3 DNA sequence: TGTGCCAGCAGCATTCTTAACAGGCTGTATAATTCACCCCTCCACTTT. This gives the protein CASSILNRLYNSPLHF. This rearrangement joins TRBV11-3 to TRBJ1-6; TRBD1 might be the D (5 bases). The germline gives CDR1 SGHNT, CDR2 YENEEA. V lost 5 bases to trimming and J lost 4 bases, with 15 bases between them. This CDR3 comprises 16 residues. Using reference TRBV11-3 and TRBJ1-6 for the parts outside the CDR3, the full variable domain is EAGVVQSPRYKIIEKKQPVAFWCNPISGHNTLYWYLQNLGQGPELLIRYENEEAVDDSQLPKDRFSAERLKGVDSTLKIQPAELGDSAVYLCASSILNRLYNSPLHFGNGTRLTVT.

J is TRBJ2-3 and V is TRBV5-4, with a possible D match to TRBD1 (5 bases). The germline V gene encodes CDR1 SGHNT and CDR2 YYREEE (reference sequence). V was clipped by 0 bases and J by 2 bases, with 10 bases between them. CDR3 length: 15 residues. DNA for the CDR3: TGTGCCAGCAGCTTGGGACCCAGGGACACAGATACGCAGTATTTT. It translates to CASSLGPRDTDTQYF. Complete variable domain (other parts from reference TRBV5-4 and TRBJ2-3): ETGVTQSPTHLIKTRGQQVTLRCSSQSGHNTVSWYQQALGQGPQFIFQYYREEENGRGNFPPRFSGLQFPNYSSELNVNALELDDSALYLCASSLGPRDTDTQYFGPGTRLTVL.

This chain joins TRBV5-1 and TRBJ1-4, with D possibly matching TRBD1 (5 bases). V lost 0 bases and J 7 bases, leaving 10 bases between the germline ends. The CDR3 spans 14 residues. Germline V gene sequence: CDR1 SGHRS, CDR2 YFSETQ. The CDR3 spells CASSLGQGGEKLFF. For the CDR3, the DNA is TGCGCCAGCAGCTTGGGCCAGGGTGGTGAAAAACTGTTTTTT.

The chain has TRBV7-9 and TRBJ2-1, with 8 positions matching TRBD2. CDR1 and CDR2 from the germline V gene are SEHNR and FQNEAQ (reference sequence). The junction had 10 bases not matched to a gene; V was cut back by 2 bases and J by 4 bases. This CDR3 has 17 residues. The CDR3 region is CASSLPRAGVSYNEQFF. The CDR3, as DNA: TGTGCCAGCAGCTTACCCCGAGCGGGGGTTTCATACAATGAGCAGTTCTTC.

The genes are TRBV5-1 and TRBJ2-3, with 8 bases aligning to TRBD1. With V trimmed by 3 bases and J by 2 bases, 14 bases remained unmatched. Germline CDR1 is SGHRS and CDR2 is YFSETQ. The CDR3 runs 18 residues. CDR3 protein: CASSSTNRDRSATDTQYF. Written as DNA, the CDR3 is TGCGCCAGCAGCTCCACGAACCGGGACAGGTCTGCCACAGATACGCAGTATTTT.

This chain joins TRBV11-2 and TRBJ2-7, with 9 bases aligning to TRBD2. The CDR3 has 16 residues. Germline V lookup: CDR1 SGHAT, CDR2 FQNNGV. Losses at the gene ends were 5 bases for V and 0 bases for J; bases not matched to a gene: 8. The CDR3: CASSPQRGATSYEQYF. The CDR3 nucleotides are TGTGCCAGCAGCCCTCAGCGGGGGGCCACCTCCTACGAGCAGTACTTC.

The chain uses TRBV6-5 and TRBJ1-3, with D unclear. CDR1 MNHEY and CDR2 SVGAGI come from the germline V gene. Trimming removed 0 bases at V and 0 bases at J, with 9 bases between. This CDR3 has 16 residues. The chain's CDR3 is CASSYSGAHSGNTIYF. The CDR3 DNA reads TGTGCCAGCAGTTACTCCGGAGCTCACTCTGGAAACACCATATATTTT.

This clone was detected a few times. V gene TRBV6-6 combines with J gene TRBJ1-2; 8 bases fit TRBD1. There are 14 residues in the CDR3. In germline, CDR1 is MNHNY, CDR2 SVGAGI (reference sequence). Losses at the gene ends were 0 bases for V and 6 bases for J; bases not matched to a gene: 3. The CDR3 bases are TGTGCCAGCAGTTACTCGACAGGGGCGGATGGCTACACCTTC. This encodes CASSYSTGADGYTF.

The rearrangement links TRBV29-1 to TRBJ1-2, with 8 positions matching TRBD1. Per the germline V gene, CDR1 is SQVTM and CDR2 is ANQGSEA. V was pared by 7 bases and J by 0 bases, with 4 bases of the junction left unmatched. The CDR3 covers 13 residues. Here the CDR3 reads CSAGQGANYGYTF. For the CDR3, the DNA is TGCAGCGCTGGACAGGGAGCTAACTATGGCTACACCTTC.

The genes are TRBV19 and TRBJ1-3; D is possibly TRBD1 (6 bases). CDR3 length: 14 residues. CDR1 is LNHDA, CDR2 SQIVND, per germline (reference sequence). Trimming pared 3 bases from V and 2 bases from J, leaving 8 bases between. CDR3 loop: CASSIYRAGNTIYF. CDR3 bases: TGTGCCAGTAGTATTTACAGGGCTGGAAACACCATATATTTT.

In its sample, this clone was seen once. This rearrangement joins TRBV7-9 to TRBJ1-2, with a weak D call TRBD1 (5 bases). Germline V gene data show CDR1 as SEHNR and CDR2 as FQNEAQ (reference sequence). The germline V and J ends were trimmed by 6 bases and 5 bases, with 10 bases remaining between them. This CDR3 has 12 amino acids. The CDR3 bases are TGTGCCAGCAGTTACAGGATTTATGGCTACACCTTC. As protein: CASSYRIYGYTF.

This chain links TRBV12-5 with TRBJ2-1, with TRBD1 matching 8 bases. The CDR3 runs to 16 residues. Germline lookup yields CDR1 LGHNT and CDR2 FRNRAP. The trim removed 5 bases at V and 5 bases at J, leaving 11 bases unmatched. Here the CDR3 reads CASGPRLGTGDNEQFF. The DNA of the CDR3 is TGTGCTAGTGGTCCCCGTCTGGGGACAGGAGACAATGAGCAGTTCTTC.

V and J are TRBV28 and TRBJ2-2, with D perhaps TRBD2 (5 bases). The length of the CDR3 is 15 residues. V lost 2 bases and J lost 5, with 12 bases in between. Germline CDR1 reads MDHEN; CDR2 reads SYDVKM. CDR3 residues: CASSLRPRGTGELFF. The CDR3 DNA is TGTGCCAGCAGTTTACGGCCTAGAGGGACCGGGGAGCTGTTTTTT.

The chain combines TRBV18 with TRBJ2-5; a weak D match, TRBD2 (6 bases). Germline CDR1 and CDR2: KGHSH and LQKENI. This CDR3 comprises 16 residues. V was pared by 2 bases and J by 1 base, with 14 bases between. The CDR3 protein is CASSPGLRDSQETQYF. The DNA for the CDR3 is TGTGCCAGCTCACCAGGTCTCCGGGACTCCCAAGAGACCCAGTACTTC.

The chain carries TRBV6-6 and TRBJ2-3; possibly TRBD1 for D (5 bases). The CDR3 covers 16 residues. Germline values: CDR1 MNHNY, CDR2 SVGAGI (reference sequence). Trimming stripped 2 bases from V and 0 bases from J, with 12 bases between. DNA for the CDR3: TGTGCCAGCAGTTACCCGCGGACACCCAGCACAGATACGCAGTATTTT. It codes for CASSYPRTPSTDTQYF.

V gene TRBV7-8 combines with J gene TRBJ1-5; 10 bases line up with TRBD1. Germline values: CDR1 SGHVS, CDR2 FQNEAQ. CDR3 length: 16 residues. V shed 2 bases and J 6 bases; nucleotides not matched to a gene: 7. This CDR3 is CASSLRTGGMGQPQHF. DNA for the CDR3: TGTGCCAGCAGCTTAAGGACAGGGGGAATGGGTCAGCCCCAGCATTTT.

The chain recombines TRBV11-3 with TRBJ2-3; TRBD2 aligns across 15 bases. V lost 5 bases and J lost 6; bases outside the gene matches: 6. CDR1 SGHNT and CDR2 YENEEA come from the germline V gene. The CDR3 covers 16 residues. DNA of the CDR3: TGTGCCAGCAGCCCGGGACTAGCGGGGGGTGAGGATACGCAGTATTTT. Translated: CASSPGLAGGEDTQYF. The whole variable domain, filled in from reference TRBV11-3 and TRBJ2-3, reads EAGVVQSPRYKIIEKKQPVAFWCNPISGHNTLYWYLQNLGQGPELLIRYENEEAVDDSQLPKDRFSAERLKGVDSTLKIQPAELGDSAVYLCASSPGLAGGEDTQYFGPGTRLTVL.

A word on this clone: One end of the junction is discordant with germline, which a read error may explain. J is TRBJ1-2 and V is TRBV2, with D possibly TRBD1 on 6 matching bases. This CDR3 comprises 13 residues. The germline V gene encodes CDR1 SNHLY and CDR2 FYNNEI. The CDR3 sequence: CTSSERGRHGYTF. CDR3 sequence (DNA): TGTACCAGCAGTGAAAGGGGGAGACATGGCTACACCTTC.

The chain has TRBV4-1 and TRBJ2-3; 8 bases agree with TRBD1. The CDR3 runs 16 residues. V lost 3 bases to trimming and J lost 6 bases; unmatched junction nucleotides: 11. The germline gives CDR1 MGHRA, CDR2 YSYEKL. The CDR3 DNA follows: TGCGCCAGCAGCCACGATGGACAGGGCTTATTCGATACGCAGTATTTT. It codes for CASSHDGQGLFDTQYF.